This T cell receptor (beta chain) was retrieved from a study of T cell responses to AZD1222 COVID-19 vaccine. Study findings and constraints: Possibly, clonal diversity was underestimated; donors were largely white British and included more females. Reportedly, close to half of spike-specific TCRs are directed against unmutated variant regions.

Second doses that came at about 4 or about 12 weeks were put together. Notes on this clone: Antigen specificity is unknown.

The CDR3 runs 16 residues. After removal of 3 bases from V and 0 bases from J, the junction contained 8 bases not matched to a gene. Germline CDR1 LNHDA, CDR2 SQIVND (reference sequence). Assay: immunoSEQ multiplex PCR; the TCRdb copy retains only in-frame clones and omits some. The data show over 130,000 clones, with roughly nine tenths seen just once and 9.3% held by the top ten. This clonotype was obtained from an adult who received the AZD1222 COVID-19 vaccine. The J gene is TRBJ2-7, the V gene TRBV19; 7 nucleotides agree with TRBD1. The material was peripheral blood, obtained 28 days after the second AZD1222 dose. The CDR3 DNA follows: TGTGCCAGTAGTATTCTTGGACAGGCTGGCTCCTACGAGCAGTACTTC. It encodes CASSILGQAGSYEQYF.